This is a list of T cell receptor beta chains from one sample in a study of cytomegalovirus exposure and HLA in healthy donors. Sequencing was performed with immunoSEQ multiplex PCR; in TCRdb, only in-frame clones are kept and a portion is missing. The sample includes about 74,000 clones. Input material: PBMCs. The receptors come from a female donor in good health and CMV-seropositive. The CDR3 runs from the conserved cysteine through the conserved F or W. The D gene is left open where the match is weak.

>TRBV18|TRBD2|TRBJ2-5
TGTGCCAGCTCACCCGGGACTAGCAGAGAGACCCAGTACTTC
CASSPGTSRETQYF
>TRBV6-5|TRBD2|TRBJ2-3
TGTGCCAGCAGTTTGCGGGGGGTACCAGATACGCAGTATTTT
CASSLRGVPDTQYF
>TRBV28|TRBD2|TRBJ2-7
TGTGCCAGCAGTGAGCCGGGACTAGCTTCCTACGAGCAGTACTTC
CASSEPGLASYEQYF
>TRBV7-3|TRBD2|TRBJ2-3
TGTGCCAGCAGCGCTAGCGGGAGTTCCACAGATACGCAGTATTTT
CASSASGSSTDTQYF
>TRBV6-1|NA|TRBJ2-7
TGTGCCAGCAGTGAAGGGACAGCCCTCGACGAGCAGTACTTC
CASSEGTALDEQYF
>TRBV4-2|TRBD2|TRBJ2-7
TGTGCCAGCAGCCAAGAGCGGGAGCGGGCCTACGAGCAGTACTTC
CASSQERERAYEQYF
>TRBV28|NA|TRBJ1-1
TGTGCCAGCAGGGGATACAGGGTCCGAGCTTTCTTT
CASRGYRVRAFF
>TRBV28|TRBD1|TRBJ1-5
TGTGCCAGCAGTTTGACAGGGGTGGTAGGGCCCCAGCATTTT
CASSLTGVVGPQHF
>TRBV19|TRBD1|TRBJ1-5
TGTGCCAGTAGTACGGGACAGGGTGTTAAGAGGGCCAATCAGCCCCAGCATTTT
CASSTGQGVKRANQPQHF
>TRBV5-8|TRBD1|TRBJ1-1
TGTGCCAGCAGCCCGAATGAGACAGGGGGCCATACCCCGAACACTGAAGCTTTCTTT
CASSPNETGGHTPNTEAFF
>TRBV6-6|TRBD1|TRBJ1-4
TGTGCCAGCAGAGGACAGGGGATGGGTGAAAAACTGTTTTTT
CASRGQGMGEKLFF
>TRBV20-1|NA|TRBJ2-7
TGCAGTGCTAGTATCGGGTACGAGCAGTACTTC
CSASIGYEQYF
>TRBV28|TRBD1|TRBJ2-3
TGTGCCAGCAGATTTGGAGGACAGGGGGGAGGTACGCAGTATTTT
CASRFGGQGGGTQYF
>TRBV29-1|NA|TRBJ1-2
TGCAGCGTGTACGGGACATATTCAAGATACACCTTC
CSVYGTYSRYTF
>TRBV2|TRBD1|TRBJ1-2
TGTGCCAGCAGTGCACTAGGACAGGGTCGTTTAGGCTACACCTTC
CASSALGQGRLGYTF
>TRBV19|NA|TRBJ1-5
TGTGCCAGTAGTATCGGGACAAAGAATCAGCCCCAGCATTTT
CASSIGTKNQPQHF
>TRBV9|TRBD2|TRBJ2-3
TGTGCCAGCAGCTCTGGGACTAGCGGGCGAGGGGATACGCAGTATTTT
CASSSGTSGRGDTQYF
>TRBV25-1|NA|TRBJ1-4
TGTGCCAGCAGTGAATATGGGGCCCCCAATGAAAAACTGTTTTTT
CASSEYGAPNEKLFF
>TRBV7-8|TRBD2|TRBJ2-3
TGTGCCAGCAGACCACGTAGCGGGAGGACGCAGTATTTT
CASRPRSGRTQYF
>TRBV4-1|TRBD1|TRBJ1-2
TGCGCCAGCAGCCACGCACAGGGGGCGAACTATGGCTACACCTTC
CASSHAQGANYGYTF
>TRBV9|TRBD1|TRBJ2-5
TGTGCCAGCGGGAGGGACAGGGGCATCGAGACCCAGTACTTC
CASGRDRGIETQYF
>TRBV21-1|NA|TRBJ1-1
TGTGCCAGCAGCAAGAGGAGTGGGAACACTGAAGCTTTCTTT
CASSKRSGNTEAFF
>TRBV6-6|NA|TRBJ1-2
TGTGCCAGCACCCACAGGGAAACACATGGCTACACCTTC
CASTHRETHGYTF
>TRBV11-2|NA|TRBJ1-6
TGTGCCAGCAGCTCGTACAGGGCCGGATCACCCCTCCACTTT
CASSSYRAGSPLHF
>TRBV14|NA|TRBJ2-1
TGTGCCAGCAGCCCAAGAGGTGGTTCACTATACAATGAGCAGTTCTTC
CASSPRGGSLYNEQFF
>TRBV30|NA|TRBJ2-5
TGTGCCTGGACCACCCCTCCTAGGGAGACCCAGTACTTC
CAWTTPPRETQYF
>TRBV18|TRBD1|TRBJ1-3
TGTGCCAGCTCACCTGGACAGGGGAGTGCTGGAAACACCATATATTTT
CASSPGQGSAGNTIYF
>TRBV7-6|NA|TRBJ2-7
TGTGCCAGCAGCTTCGATAGCGTAGGGGAGCAGTACTTC
CASSFDSVGEQYF
>TRBV30|NA|TRBJ2-3
TGTGCCTGGAGTCCCCCGAGTCTGGCGCAGTATTTT
CAWSPPSLAQYF
>TRBV7-2|NA|TRBJ2-6
TGTGCCAGCAGCTTAGGGAGGCGCTCTGGGGCCAACGTCCTGACTTTC
CASSLGRRSGANVLTF
>TRBV28|NA|TRBJ2-7
TGTGCCAGCAGTTCCGGCTACGAGCAGTACTTC
CASSSGYEQYF
>TRBV7-8|NA|TRBJ2-7
TGTGCCAGCAGCTTAGGTGCGGGATCCTCCTACGAGCAGTACTTC
CASSLGAGSSYEQYF
>TRBV29-1|NA|TRBJ1-2
TGCAGCGCGGGGGGTGTTAACTATGGCTACACCTTC
CSAGGVNYGYTF
>TRBV18|NA|TRBJ1-1
TGTGCCAGCTCACCCGCGGCCAGAAACACTGAAGCTTTCTTT
CASSPAARNTEAFF
>TRBV5-8|NA|TRBJ1-2
TGTGCCAGCAGCTTGGCCTCCCAGCAGGGAGGCTATGGCTACACCTTC
CASSLASQQGGYGYTF
>TRBV11-3|NA|TRBJ2-5
TGTGCCAAAGAGGAGGGGGCAGAGACCCAGTACTTC
CAKEEGAETQYF
>TRBV18|NA|TRBJ2-2
TGTGCCAGCTCACCACCGACTTTACCAAACACCGGGGAGCTGTTTTTT
CASSPPTLPNTGELFF
>TRBV28|NA|TRBJ1-5
TGTGCCAGCAGTTTAAGGACAGTCAATCAGCCCCAGCATTTT
CASSLRTVNQPQHF
>TRBV21-1|NA|TRBJ2-7
TGTGCCAGCAGCAAAGAACGGGAGAAGCGCTACGAGCAGTACTTC
CASSKEREKRYEQYF
>TRBV5-6|NA|TRBJ2-7
TGTGCCAGCAGGGTGACGGGAGTGGGCGAGCAGTACTTC
CASRVTGVGEQYF
>TRBV5-1|TRBD1|TRBJ1-2
TGCGCCAGTGCGGTTTCGACAGGGCAGAACTATGGCTACACCTTC
CASAVSTGQNYGYTF
>TRBV28|TRBD2|TRBJ2-7
TGTGCCAGCAGTCCCCGGGGGGGGGTCTCCTACGAGCAGTACTTC
CASSPRGGVSYEQYF
>TRBV7-2|NA|TRBJ2-7
TGTGCCAGCAGCTCCGTCTACGAGCAGTACTTC
CASSSVYEQYF
>TRBV9|NA|TRBJ2-5
TGTGCCAGCAGCGTAGGGACCTCCCCCGGGGGGACCCAGTACTTC
CASSVGTSPGGTQYF
>TRBV2|TRBD2|TRBJ2-1
TGTGCCAGCAGTGAAGCGCGGAGTAGCGGGAGAGGTAATGAGCAGTTCTTC
CASSEARSSGRGNEQFF
>TRBV27|TRBD2|TRBJ2-1
TGTGCCAGCAGTTTGCGGGAGGGGATTGAGCAGTTCTTC
CASSLREGIEQFF
>TRBV18|TRBD2|TRBJ2-3
TGTGCCAGCTCCTCTCTTAGCGGGAGCAGGAATACGCAGTATTTT
CASSSLSGSRNTQYF
>TRBV6-5|NA|TRBJ1-6
TGTGCCAGCAGTTACTCCGGGGGAGTGGATTCACCCCTCCACTTT
CASSYSGGVDSPLHF
>TRBV5-1|NA|TRBJ2-2
TGCGCCAGCAGCTTGCAGGCGGGGGCGCCGGCCGGGGAGCTGTTTTTT
CASSLQAGAPAGELFF
>TRBV4-3|TRBD2|TRBJ2-2
TGCGCCAGCAGCCAAGATACTGGCGGGGGGGCCTCCGGGGAGCTGTTTTTT
CASSQDTGGGASGELFF
>TRBV5-1|NA|TRBJ2-7
TGCGCCAGCAGCTTGGCTGCGGGGAACTACGAGCAGTACTTC
CASSLAAGNYEQYF
>TRBV7-2|TRBD1|TRBJ1-2
TGTGCCAGCAGCCTATGGACAGGGGCTGAGGGCTACACCTTC
CASSLWTGAEGYTF
>TRBV19|NA|TRBJ2-7
TGTGCCAGTAGTTTTTCGACAGGTGTCTCCTACGAGCAGTACTTC
CASSFSTGVSYEQYF
>TRBV6-1|TRBD1|TRBJ2-2
TGTGCCAGCAACCCGGGACAGGGGGTGCCCGGGGAGCTGTTTTTT
CASNPGQGVPGELFF
>TRBV30|NA|TRBJ1-4
TGTGCCTGGAGTGTAAGGGGGGGTAGCGAAAAACTGTTTTTT
CAWSVRGGSEKLFF
>TRBV5-6|NA|TRBJ2-2
TGTGCCAGCAGCTTCCTCTCCACCGGGGAGCTGTTTTTT
CASSFLSTGELFF
>TRBV7-2|TRBD2|TRBJ2-3
TGTGCCAGCAGCTTAGCTTGGGAGAGGGCTAGCGGGAGGCAAGATACGCAGTATTTT
CASSLAWERASGRQDTQYF